The TCR beta chain described here comes from a study of long-term antiretroviral therapy in people with HIV. The libraries were made with immunoSEQ v3.0 at survey level. Sequencing had a target that covered about 35,000-55,000 T-cell genomes per sample. Measured with immunoSEQ multiplex PCR; TCRdb has only the in-frame clones, and not every one. The data contain roughly 23,000 clones, 80% to 90% of them singletons. Study results and caveats: Older ART regimens may have been in use when blood was drawn between the mid-2000s and the late 2010s. Diversity went up after ART and still fell short of transplant donor controls.

In its sample, this clone was seen a few times. Antigen unknown. This CDR3 comprises 14 residues. V was clipped by 1 base and J by 6 bases, with 10 bases between them. Germline CDR1 and CDR2: SEHNR and FQNEAQ (reference sequence). This sequence was found in a woman aged 25 to 39 with HIV. The V call is TRBV7-9, the J call TRBJ2-1; TRBD1 might be the D (5 bases). Sequencing was performed on unsorted PBMCs, taken 1.8 years before starting antiretroviral therapy. The CDR3 DNA sequence: TGTGCCAGCAGCTTAGTCGCAGGGCGCAATGAGCAGTTCTTC. It is translated as CASSLVAGRNEQFF. The whole variable domain, filled in from reference TRBV7-9 and TRBJ2-1, reads DTGVSQNPRHKITKRGQNVTFRCDPISEHNRLYWYRQTLGQGPEFLTYFQNEAQLEKSRLLSDRFSAERPKGSFSTLEIQRTEQGDSAMYLCASSLVAGRNEQFFGPGTRLTVL.